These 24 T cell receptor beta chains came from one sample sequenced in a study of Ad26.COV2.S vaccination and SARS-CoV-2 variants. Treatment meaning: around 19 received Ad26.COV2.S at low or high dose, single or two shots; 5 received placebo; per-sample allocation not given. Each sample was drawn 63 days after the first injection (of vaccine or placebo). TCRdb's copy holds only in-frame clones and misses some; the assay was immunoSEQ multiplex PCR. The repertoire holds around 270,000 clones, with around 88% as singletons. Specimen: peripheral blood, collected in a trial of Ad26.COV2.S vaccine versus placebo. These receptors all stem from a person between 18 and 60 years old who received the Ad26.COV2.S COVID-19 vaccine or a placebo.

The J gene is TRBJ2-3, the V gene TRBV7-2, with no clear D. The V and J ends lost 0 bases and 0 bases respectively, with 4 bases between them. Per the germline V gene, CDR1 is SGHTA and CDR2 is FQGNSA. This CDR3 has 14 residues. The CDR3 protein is CASSLAGSTDTQYF. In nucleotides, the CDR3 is TGTGCCAGCAGCTTAGCGGGCAGCACAGATACGCAGTATTTT.

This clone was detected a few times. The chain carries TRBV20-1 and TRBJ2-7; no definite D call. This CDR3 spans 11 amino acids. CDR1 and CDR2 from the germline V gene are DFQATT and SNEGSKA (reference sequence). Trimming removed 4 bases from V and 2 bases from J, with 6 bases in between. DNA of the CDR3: TGCAGTGCTACAGGTCCCTACGAGCAGTACTTC. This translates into CSATGPYEQYF.

In nucleotides, the CDR3 is TGTGCCAGCAGCTTACCAGGGGAGACGGGGGATACGCAGTATTTT. Protein sequence: CASSLPGETGDTQYF. This chain connects TRBV7-3 to TRBJ2-3, with a possible D match to TRBD1 (6 bases). Trimming stripped 2 bases from V and 6 bases from J, with 15 bases between. CDR3 length: 15 residues. Germline-derived CDR1 and CDR2 are SGHTA and FQGTGA.

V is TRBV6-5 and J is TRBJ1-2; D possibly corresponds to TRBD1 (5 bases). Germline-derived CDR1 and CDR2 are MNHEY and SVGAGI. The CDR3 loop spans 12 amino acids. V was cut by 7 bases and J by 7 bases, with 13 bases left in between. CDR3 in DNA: TGTGCCAGCATTTTCGGGGACCGTGGCTACACCTTC. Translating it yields CASIFGDRGYTF.

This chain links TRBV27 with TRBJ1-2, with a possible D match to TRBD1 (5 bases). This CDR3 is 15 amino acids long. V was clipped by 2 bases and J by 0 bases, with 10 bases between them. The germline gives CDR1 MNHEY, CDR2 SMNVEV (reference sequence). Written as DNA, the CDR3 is TGTGCCAGCAGTTTAGGGGCAGCTCCTAACTATGGCTACACCTTC. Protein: CASSLGAAPNYGYTF.

The CDR3 coding sequence is TGTGCCAGCAGCCAAGATGCAGCGGACAACTATGGCTACACCTTC. Protein sequence: CASSQDAADNYGYTF. V usage is TRBV14 and J usage is TRBJ1-2; D not resolved. V gave up 0 bases and J gave up 2 bases, with 10 bases separating them. The germline gives CDR1 SGHDN, CDR2 FVKESK. CDR3 length: 15 amino acids.

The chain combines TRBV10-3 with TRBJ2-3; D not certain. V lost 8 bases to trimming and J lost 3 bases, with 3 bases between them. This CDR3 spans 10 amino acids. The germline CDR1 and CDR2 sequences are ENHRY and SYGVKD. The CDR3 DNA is TGTGCCATCGGGACAGATACGCAGTATTTT. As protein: CAIGTDTQYF.

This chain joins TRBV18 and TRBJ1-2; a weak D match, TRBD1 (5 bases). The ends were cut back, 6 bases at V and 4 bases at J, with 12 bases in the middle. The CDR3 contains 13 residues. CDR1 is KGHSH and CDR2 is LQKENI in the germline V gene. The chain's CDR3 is CASSTDKAYGYTF. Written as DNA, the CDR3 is TGTGCCAGCTCTACGGACAAGGCCTATGGCTACACCTTC.

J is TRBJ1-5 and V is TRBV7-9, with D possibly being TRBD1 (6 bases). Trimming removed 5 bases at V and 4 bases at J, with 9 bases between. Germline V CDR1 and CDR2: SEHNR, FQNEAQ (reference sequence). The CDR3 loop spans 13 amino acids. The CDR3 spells CASSETGNQPQHF. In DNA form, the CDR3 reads TGTGCCAGCAGCGAAACAGGGAATCAGCCCCAGCATTTT.

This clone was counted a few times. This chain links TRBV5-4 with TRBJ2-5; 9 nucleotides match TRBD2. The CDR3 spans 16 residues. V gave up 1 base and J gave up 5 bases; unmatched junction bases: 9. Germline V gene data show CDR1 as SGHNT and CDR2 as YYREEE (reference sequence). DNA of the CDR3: TGTGCCAGCAGCTTGACAATGGCGGGGGGGCACGAGACCCAGTACTTC. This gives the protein CASSLTMAGGHETQYF.

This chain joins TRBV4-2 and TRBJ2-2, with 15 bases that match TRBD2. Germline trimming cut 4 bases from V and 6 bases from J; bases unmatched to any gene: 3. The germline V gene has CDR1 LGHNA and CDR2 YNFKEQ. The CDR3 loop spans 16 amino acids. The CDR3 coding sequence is TGTGCCAGCAGCCTCGGACTAGCGGGGGGGGCCGGGGAGCTGTTTTTT. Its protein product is CASSLGLAGGAGELFF.

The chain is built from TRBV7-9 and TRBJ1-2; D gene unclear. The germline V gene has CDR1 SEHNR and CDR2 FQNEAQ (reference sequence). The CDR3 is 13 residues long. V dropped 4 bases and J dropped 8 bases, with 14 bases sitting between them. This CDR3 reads CASSSGLPGGYTF. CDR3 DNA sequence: TGTGCCAGCAGCTCGGGCTTACCGGGAGGCTACACCTTC.

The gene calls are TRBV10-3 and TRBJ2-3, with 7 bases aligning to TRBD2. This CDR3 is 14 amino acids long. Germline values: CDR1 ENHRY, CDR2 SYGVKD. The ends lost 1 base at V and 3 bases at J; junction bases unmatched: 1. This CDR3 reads CAISELGGTDTQYF. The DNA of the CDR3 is TGTGCCATCAGTGAGTTGGGGGGGACAGATACGCAGTATTTT.

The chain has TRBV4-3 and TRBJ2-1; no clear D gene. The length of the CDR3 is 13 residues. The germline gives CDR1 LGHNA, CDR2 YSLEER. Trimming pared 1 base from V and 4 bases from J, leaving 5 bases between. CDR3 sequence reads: CASSQAGYNEQFF. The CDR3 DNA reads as TGCGCCAGCAGCCAAGCGGGTTACAATGAGCAGTTCTTC.

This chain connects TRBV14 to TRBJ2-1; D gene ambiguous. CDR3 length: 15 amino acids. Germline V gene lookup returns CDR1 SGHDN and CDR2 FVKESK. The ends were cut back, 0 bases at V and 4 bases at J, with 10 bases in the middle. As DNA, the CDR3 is TGTGCCAGCAGCCAAGAGAACCTTCTGTACAATGAGCAGTTCTTC. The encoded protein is CASSQENLLYNEQFF.

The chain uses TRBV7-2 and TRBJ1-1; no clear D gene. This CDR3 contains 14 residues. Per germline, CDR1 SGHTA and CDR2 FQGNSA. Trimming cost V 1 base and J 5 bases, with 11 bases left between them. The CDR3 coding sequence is TGTGCCAGCAGCTTAGACACAAGAAGGACTGAAGCTTTCTTT. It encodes CASSLDTRRTEAFF.

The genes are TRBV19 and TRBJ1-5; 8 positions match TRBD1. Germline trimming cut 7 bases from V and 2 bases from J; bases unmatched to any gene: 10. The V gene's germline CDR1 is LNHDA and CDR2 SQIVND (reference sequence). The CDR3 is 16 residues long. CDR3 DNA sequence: TGTGCCAGTACACCGACAGGGGACATTCGCAATCAGCCCCAGCATTTT. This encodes CASTPTGDIRNQPQHF.

CDR3 residues: CASSYGENTGELFF. Here the CDR3 DNA reads TGTGCCAGCAGTTACGGGGAGAACACCGGGGAGCTGTTTTTT. V is TRBV6-5 and J is TRBJ2-2; D call uncertain. V shed 2 bases and J shed 1 base, with 5 bases lying between them. The CDR3 length is 14 residues. Germline values: CDR1 MNHEY, CDR2 SVGAGI.

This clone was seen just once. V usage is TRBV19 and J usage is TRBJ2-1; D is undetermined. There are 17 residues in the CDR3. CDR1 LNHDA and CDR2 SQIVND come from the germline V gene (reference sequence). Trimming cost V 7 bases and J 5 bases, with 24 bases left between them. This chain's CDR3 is CASTPSRVFLQNNEQFF. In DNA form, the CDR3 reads TGTGCCAGTACCCCCTCACGGGTCTTTTTACAAAACAATGAGCAGTTCTTC.

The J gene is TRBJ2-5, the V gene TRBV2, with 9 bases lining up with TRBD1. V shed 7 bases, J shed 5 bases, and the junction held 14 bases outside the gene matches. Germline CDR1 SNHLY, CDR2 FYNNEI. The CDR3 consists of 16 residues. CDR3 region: CASTPPRDREWETQYF. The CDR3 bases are TGTGCCAGCACTCCCCCACGGGACAGGGAGTGGGAGACCCAGTACTTC.

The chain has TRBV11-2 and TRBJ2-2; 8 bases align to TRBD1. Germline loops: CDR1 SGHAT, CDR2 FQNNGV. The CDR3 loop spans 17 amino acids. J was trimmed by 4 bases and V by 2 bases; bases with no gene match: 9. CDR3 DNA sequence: TGTGCCAGCAGCTTATCTCCAGGACAGGGATTCACCGGGGAGCTGTTTTTT. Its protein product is CASSLSPGQGFTGELFF.

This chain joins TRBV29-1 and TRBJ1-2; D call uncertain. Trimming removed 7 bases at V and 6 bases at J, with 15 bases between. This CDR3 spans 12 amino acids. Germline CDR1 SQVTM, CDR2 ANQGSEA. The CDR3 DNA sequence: TGCAGCGCCCGTGACATCCCCAATGGCTACACCTTC. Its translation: CSARDIPNGYTF.

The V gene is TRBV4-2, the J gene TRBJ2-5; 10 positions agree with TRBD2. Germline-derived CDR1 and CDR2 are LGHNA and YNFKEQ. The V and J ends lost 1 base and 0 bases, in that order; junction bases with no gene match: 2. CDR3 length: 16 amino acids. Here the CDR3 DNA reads TGTGCCAGCAGCCAAGGTAGCGGGGGGAACCAAGAGACCCAGTACTTC. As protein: CASSQGSGGNQETQYF.

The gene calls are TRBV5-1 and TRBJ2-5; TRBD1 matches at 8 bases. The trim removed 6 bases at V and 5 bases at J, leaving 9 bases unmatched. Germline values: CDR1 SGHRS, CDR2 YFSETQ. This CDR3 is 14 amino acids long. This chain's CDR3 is CASTKDRAVETQYF. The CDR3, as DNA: TGCGCCAGCACCAAGGACAGGGCGGTCGAGACCCAGTACTTC.